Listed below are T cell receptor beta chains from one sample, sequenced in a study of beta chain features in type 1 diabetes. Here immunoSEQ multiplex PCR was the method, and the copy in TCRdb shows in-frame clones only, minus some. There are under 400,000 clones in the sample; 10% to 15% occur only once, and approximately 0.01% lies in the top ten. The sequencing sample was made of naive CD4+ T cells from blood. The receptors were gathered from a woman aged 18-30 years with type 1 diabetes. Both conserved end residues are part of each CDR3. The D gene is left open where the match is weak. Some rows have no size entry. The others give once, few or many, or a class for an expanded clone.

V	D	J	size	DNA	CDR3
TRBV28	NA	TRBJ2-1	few	TGTGCCAGCAGTTTGCCCGATCAGGGTTTTGAGCAGTTCTTC	CASSLPDQGFEQFF
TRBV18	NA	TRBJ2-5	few	TGTGCCAGCTCACCACGGGAGGAGACCCAGTACTTC	CASSPREETQYF
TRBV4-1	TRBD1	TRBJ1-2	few	TGCGCCAGCAGCCAACCCTTTAGGACAGGGGAATCGGGTGGCTACACCTTC	CASSQPFRTGESGGYTF
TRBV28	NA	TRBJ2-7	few	TGTGCCAGCAGTTCGGGACAATCTTACGAGCAGTACTTC	CASSSGQSYEQYF
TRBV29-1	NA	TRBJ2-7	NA	TGCAGCGTTGGGGACAACACCTACGAGCAGTACTTC	CSVGDNTYEQYF
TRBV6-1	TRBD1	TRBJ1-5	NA	TGTGCCAGCAGTATCCACAGGGGACAGCATTTT	CASSIHRGQHF
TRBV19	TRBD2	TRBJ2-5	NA	TGTGCCAGTAAACGAGCGGGAGACCTAGAGACCCAGTACTTC	CASKRAGDLETQYF
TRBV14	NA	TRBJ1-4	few	TGTGCCAGCAGCCAAGTTCGTGAAAAACTGTTTTTT	CASSQVREKLFF
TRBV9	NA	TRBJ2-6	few	TGTGCCAGCAGCCGTTCGTCCCAGGGCTCTGGGGCCAACGTCCTGACTTTC	CASSRSSQGSGANVLTF
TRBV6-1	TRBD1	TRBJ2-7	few	TGTGCCAGCAGTGATGTTTCGGGACAGGGAGCCTACGAGCAGTACTTC	CASSDVSGQGAYEQYF
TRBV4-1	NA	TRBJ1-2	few	TGCGCCAGCAGCCAAGTGTGGGAGGCGGGCTATGGCTACACCTTC	CASSQVWEAGYGYTF
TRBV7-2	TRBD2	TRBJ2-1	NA	TGTGCCAGCAGCTGGGGTAGAGCGGGGGGGGATAGGTATGAGCAGTTCTTC	CASSWGRAGGDRYEQFF
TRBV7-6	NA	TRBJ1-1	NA	TGTGCCAGCAGCTCAGGGTCTGGGACTGAAGCTTTCTTT	CASSSGSGTEAFF
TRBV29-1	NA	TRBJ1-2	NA	TGCAGCGTTGAAGAGCGGGGCTACACCTTC	CSVEERGYTF
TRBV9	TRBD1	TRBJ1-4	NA	TGTGCCAGCAGCGTAGCGAGCACAGGGGGCGGTGAAAAACTGTTTTTT	CASSVASTGGGEKLFF
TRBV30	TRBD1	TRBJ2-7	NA	TGTGCCTGTACTCGTCGGGACAGGGTGTACGAGCAGTACTTC	CACTRRDRVYEQYF
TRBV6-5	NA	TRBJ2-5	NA	TGTGCCAGCAGTTCGGTGGAGACCCAGTACTTC	CASSSVETQYF
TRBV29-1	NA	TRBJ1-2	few	TGCAGCGTTGGTCAGGGTACTAACTATGGCTACACCTTC	CSVGQGTNYGYTF
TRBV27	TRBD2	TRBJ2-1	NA	TGTGCCAGCAGTAGACTAGCGGGAGGCTACAATGAGCAGTTCTTC	CASSRLAGGYNEQFF
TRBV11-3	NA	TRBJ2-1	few	TGTGCCAGCAGCCCGAGGGAGTCAGCGGGCATCCATGAGCAGTTCTTC	CASSPRESAGIHEQFF
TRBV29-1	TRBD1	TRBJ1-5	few	TGCAGCGTGTCTAGGGGACAGGGGGCCCCCCAGCATTTT	CSVSRGQGAPQHF
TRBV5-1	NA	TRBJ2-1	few	TGCGCCAGCAGCCCTTCCCTAAGACAGGCCCTCCCTGGGAATGAGCAGTTCTTC	CASSPSLRQALPGNEQFF
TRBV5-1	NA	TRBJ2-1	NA	TGCGCCAGCAGCTTGGGGAGCATTGAGCAGTTCTTC	CASSLGSIEQFF
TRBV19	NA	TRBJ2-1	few	TGTGCCAGTACTACCATCAATGAGCAGTTCTTC	CASTTINEQFF
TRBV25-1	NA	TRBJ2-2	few	TGTGCCAGCAGTGAAGTGGGAGCCGGGGAGCTGTTTTTT	CASSEVGAGELFF
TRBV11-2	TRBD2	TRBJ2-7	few	TGTGCCAGCAGCAGTCGCGGCGGGGGAAACTACGAGCAGTACTTC	CASSSRGGGNYEQYF
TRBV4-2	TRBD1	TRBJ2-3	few	TGTGCCAGCAGCCAGGACAGGGGGACAGATACGCAGTATTTT	CASSQDRGTDTQYF
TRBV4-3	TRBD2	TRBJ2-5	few	TGCGCCAGCAGCCAACTGACTAGCGGGGGCCAAGAGACCCAGTACTTC	CASSQLTSGGQETQYF
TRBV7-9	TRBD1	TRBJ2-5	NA	TGTGCCAGCAGCCGGGGGACAGGGATAGGGGAGACCCAGTACTTC	CASSRGTGIGETQYF
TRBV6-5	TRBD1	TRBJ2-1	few	TGTGCCAGCAGTCGGGACAGGGGAAAGCAGTTCTTC	CASSRDRGKQFF
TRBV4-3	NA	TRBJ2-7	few	TGCGCCAGCAGCCAACAAACAGACTCCTACGAGCAGTACTTC	CASSQQTDSYEQYF
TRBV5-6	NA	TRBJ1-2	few	TGTGCCAGCAGCTCGGACACTCAGACTTATGGCTACACCTTC	CASSSDTQTYGYTF
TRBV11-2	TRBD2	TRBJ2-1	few	TGTGCCAGCAGCTTCCCGGGGGGACCCTACAATGAGCAGTTCTTC	CASSFPGGPYNEQFF
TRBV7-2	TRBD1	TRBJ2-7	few	TGTGCCAGCAGAGGACAGGAGAAATTCTACGAGCAGTACTTC	CASRGQEKFYEQYF
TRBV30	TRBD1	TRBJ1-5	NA	TGTGCCTGGAGTGTACAGGGGTATCAGCCCCAGCATTTT	CAWSVQGYQPQHF
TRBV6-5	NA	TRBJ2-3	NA	TGTGCCAGCAGTTACTCAGTACAGGGATCTAAGGATACGCAGTATTTT	CASSYSVQGSKDTQYF
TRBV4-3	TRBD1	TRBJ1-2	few	TGCGCCAGCAGCTCACAGGGGGCGTACGGCTATGGCTACACCTTC	CASSSQGAYGYGYTF
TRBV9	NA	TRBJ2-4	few	TGTGCCAGCAGCGCGGGGTCTGAAAACATTCAGTACTTC	CASSAGSENIQYF
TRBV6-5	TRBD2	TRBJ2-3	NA	TGTGCCAGCAGCAGGCGGGGGGGGCCAGATACGCAGTATTTT	CASSRRGGPDTQYF
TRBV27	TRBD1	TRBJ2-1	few	TGTGCCAGCAGTTTTGGGGACAGGGACCTCGGTGAGCAGTTCTTC	CASSFGDRDLGEQFF
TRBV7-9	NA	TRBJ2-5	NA	TGTGCCAGCAGCATTCGACACGGGAGTTGGGAGACCCAGTACTTC	CASSIRHGSWETQYF
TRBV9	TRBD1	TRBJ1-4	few	TGTGCCAGCAGCGTAGCGGGACAGGCTAATGAAAAACTGTTTTTT	CASSVAGQANEKLFF
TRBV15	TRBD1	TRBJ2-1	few	TGTGCCACCAGCACAGGGGACAGATACAATGAGCAGTTCTTC	CATSTGDRYNEQFF
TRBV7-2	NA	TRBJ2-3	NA	TGTGCCAGCAGCTTAGCCACGGGCGGGCCCTACACAGATACGCAGTATTTT	CASSLATGGPYTDTQYF
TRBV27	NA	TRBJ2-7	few	TGTGCCAGCAGTTTGTCGGGTTTCCTCTACGAGCAGTACTTC	CASSLSGFLYEQYF
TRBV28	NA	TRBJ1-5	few	TGTGCCAGTGGACAGAACAATCAGCCCCAGCATTTT	CASGQNNQPQHF
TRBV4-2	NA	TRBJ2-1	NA	TGTGCCAGCAGCCATCAGGAAACTGAGCAGTTCTTC	CASSHQETEQFF
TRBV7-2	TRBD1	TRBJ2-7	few	TGTGCCAGCAGCTTAAGACAGGGGGCTGACGAGCAGTACTTC	CASSLRQGADEQYF
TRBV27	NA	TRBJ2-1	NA	TGTGCCAGCAGTCCAGACCGACTAGAGGGACAGTTCTTC	CASSPDRLEGQFF
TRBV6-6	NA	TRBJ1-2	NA	TGTGCCAGCAGTCCCCCGGGCCCCGGTGGGGGGGGCTACACCTTC	CASSPPGPGGGGYTF
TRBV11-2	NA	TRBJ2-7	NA	TGTGCCAGCAGCTCCTTTCTAGATTCGCTTTCGGGCGAGCAGTACTTC	CASSSFLDSLSGEQYF
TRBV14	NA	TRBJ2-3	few	TGTGCCAGCAGCCAGTACCTGCCAGGAGATACGCAGTATTTT	CASSQYLPGDTQYF